One sample yielded the 27 T cell receptor beta chains listed below, sequenced in a study of blood T cell repertoires in COVID-19. Produced via immunoSEQ multiplex PCR; TCRdb's table is partial and in-frame only. The repertoire holds 58,000 or so clones, with about 88% as singletons. Specimen: peripheral blood. The receptor source for this set is a woman in her 70s with active COVID-19.

The V gene is TRBV9, the J gene TRBJ2-1; D unclear. Germline V gene data show CDR1 as SGDLS and CDR2 as YYNGEE. The CDR3 consists of 15 residues. Deletions cut 3 bases from V and 0 bases from J, with 10 bases between. Here the CDR3 DNA reads TGTGCCAGCAGCGCACTCACGAGCTCCTACAATGAGCAGTTCTTC. Translation: CASSALTSSYNEQFF. Based on the CDR3 plus reference TRBV9 and TRBJ2-1, the full variable domain is DSGVTQTPKHLITATGQRVTLRCSPRSGDLSVYWYQQSLDQGLQFLIQYYNGEERAKGNILERFSAQQFPDLHSELNLSSLELGDSALYFCASSALTSSYNEQFFGPGTRLTVL.

The chain recombines TRBV28 with TRBJ1-3; D is unclear. V was cut by 2 bases and J by 0 bases, with 11 bases left in between. Germline assignment: CDR1 MDHEN and CDR2 SYDVKM. The length of the CDR3 is 16 residues. CDR3 bases: TGTGCCAGCAGTTTACGATCGGCAGGCTCTGGAAACACCATATATTTT. Amino acids: CASSLRSAGSGNTIYF.

The V gene is TRBV5-1, the J gene TRBJ1-2; 8 bases line up with TRBD1. The CDR3 contains 15 residues. V trimming: 0 bases; J trimming: 4 bases; junction bases outside the gene matches: 5. Germline-derived CDR1 and CDR2 are SGHRS and YFSETQ. CDR3 in amino acids: CASSLEGQVTYGYTF. The CDR3 region has the DNA TGCGCCAGCAGCTTGGAGGGACAGGTGACCTATGGCTACACCTTC.

The chain carries TRBV19 and TRBJ2-7, with TRBD1 matching over 12 bases. The V and J ends lost 6 bases and 3 bases, in that order; junction bases with no gene match: 9. The CDR3 is 16 amino acids. The germline CDR1 and CDR2 sequences are LNHDA and SQIVND (reference sequence). The DNA for the CDR3 is TGTGCCAGTAGGTCGGGGGGGACAGGGGGCAGCTACGAGCAGTACTTC. It encodes CASRSGGTGGSYEQYF.

This rearrangement joins TRBV5-1 to TRBJ1-4; 11 bases line up with TRBD1. This CDR3 region has 16 residues. Germline CDR1 reads SGHRS; CDR2 reads YFSETQ. Trimming removed 5 bases from V and 6 bases from J; junction bases left unmatched: 9. The CDR3 DNA is TGCGCCAGCAGTCCGGGACAGGGGGATAGTTATGAAAAACTGTTTTTT. It specifies CASSPGQGDSYEKLFF. The complete variable domain, with remaining parts taken from reference TRBV5-1 and TRBJ1-4, reads KAGVTQTPRYLIKTRGQQVTLSCSPISGHRSVSWYQQTPGQGLQFLFEYFSETQRNKGNFPGRFSGRQFSNSRSEMNVSTLELGDSALYLCASSPGQGDSYEKLFFGSGTQLSVL.

V is TRBV27 and J is TRBJ2-2; 8 bases line up with TRBD1. Losses at the gene ends were 6 bases for V and 5 bases for J; bases not matched to a gene: 8. CDR3 length: 15 residues. CDR1 and CDR2 from the germline V gene are MNHEY and SMNVEV (reference sequence). CDR3 DNA sequence: TGTGCCAGCAGCAAACAGGGGGTGGAGACCGGGGAGCTGTTTTTT. The encoded protein is CASSKQGVETGELFF.

V gene TRBV10-3 combines with J gene TRBJ2-2, with 11 bases identical to TRBD2. The V gene end was trimmed by 1 base and the J gene end by 3 bases; junction bases not matched to a gene: 4. Germline V gene lookup returns CDR1 ENHRY and CDR2 SYGVKD. The CDR3 length is 17 residues. In DNA form, the CDR3 reads TGTGCCATCAGTGAGTTTAGCGGGAGGGCCGACACCGGGGAGCTGTTTTTT. Its protein product is CAISEFSGRADTGELFF.

The chain employs TRBV20-1 and TRBJ2-7, with 11 bases that match TRBD2. The length of the CDR3 is 15 residues. V shed 3 bases, J shed 0 bases, and the junction held 4 bases outside the gene matches. Germline loops: CDR1 DFQATT, CDR2 SNEGSKA (reference sequence). CDR3 in DNA: TGCAGTGCTAGTGGCCTAGCGGGAGGCTCCTACGAGCAGTACTTC. The encoded protein is CSASGLAGGSYEQYF.

The chain recombines TRBV9 with TRBJ2-3, with 11 bases lining up with TRBD2. This CDR3 contains 17 residues. J gave up 0 bases and V 1 base, and 4 bases lay outside the gene matches. In germline, CDR1 is SGDLS, CDR2 YYNGEE. The CDR3 sequence is CASSVLAGGSSTDTQYF. CDR3 in DNA: TGTGCCAGCAGCGTACTAGCGGGAGGTAGTAGCACAGATACGCAGTATTTT.

The chain recombines TRBV7-9 with TRBJ1-1; weak D call: TRBD1 (5 bases). The germline V gene encodes CDR1 SEHNR and CDR2 FQNEAQ (reference sequence). V lost 5 bases to trimming and J lost 6 bases, with 13 bases between them. The CDR3 spans 13 residues. The CDR3 loop reads CASSQVRDSEAFF. The CDR3 DNA is TGTGCCAGCAGCCAGGTCAGGGATTCTGAAGCTTTCTTT.

The V and J genes are TRBV6-1 and TRBJ2-3; tentative D call: TRBD1 (6 bases). The CDR3 is 16 residues long. The ends were cut back, 2 bases at V and 9 bases at J, with 21 bases in the middle. From germline, CDR1 is MNHNS and CDR2 SASEGT. Here the CDR3 reads CASSEPAGTIGGTQYF. CDR3 coding DNA: TGTGCCAGCAGTGAACCCGCCGGGACAATTGGCGGGACGCAGTATTTT.

The chain uses TRBV7-3 and TRBJ2-1; D is unresolved. The V end was cut by 5 bases, the J end by 5 bases, with 10 bases between. CDR3 length: 13 residues. Germline values: CDR1 SGHTA, CDR2 FQGTGA. The CDR3 is CASSPAGNNEQFF. CDR3 DNA: TGTGCCAGCAGCCCTGCAGGAAACAATGAGCAGTTCTTC.

This chain connects TRBV28 to TRBJ2-7; the D gene is possibly TRBD2 (6 bases). The germline gives CDR1 MDHEN, CDR2 SYDVKM. V lost 4 bases, J lost 5 bases, and 21 bases lay in between. This CDR3 spans 16 amino acids. CDR3 loop: CASSSDRDSELHEQYF. The CDR3 DNA reads TGTGCCAGCAGTTCGGACCGGGACTCCGAGCTCCACGAGCAGTACTTC.

The chain joins TRBV10-3 to TRBJ2-7; 8 bases match TRBD1. Germline CDR1 and CDR2: ENHRY and SYGVKD. The CDR3 has 17 residues. V gave up 11 bases and J gave up 1 base; unmatched junction bases: 19. The CDR3 here is CAAAGVGDRSFSYEQYF. CDR3 nucleotide sequence: TGTGCCGCAGCAGGGGTAGGGGACAGGTCATTTTCCTACGAGCAGTACTTC.

The chain joins TRBV5-1 to TRBJ2-3, with 7 bases lining up with TRBD1. The trim removed 9 bases at V and 6 bases at J, leaving 13 bases unmatched. Per germline, CDR1 SGHRS and CDR2 YFSETQ. This CDR3 contains 14 residues. The CDR3 sequence: CATTYRGPPDTQYF. The CDR3 DNA is TGCGCCACGACCTACAGGGGCCCGCCGGATACGCAGTATTTT.

The CDR3 sequence is CASSPPGLVTRTDTQYF. CDR3 coding DNA: TGCGCCAGCAGCCCTCCGGGACTAGTGACTCGCACAGATACGCAGTATTTT. J is TRBJ2-3 and V is TRBV4-1, with 8 bases matching TRBD2. Losses at the gene ends were 4 bases for V and 1 base for J; bases not matched to a gene: 10. The CDR3 totals 17 residues. The germline CDR1 and CDR2 sequences are MGHRA and YSYEKL.

The chain employs TRBV7-9 and TRBJ2-7; D gene uncertain. From germline, CDR1 is SEHNR and CDR2 FQNEAQ (reference sequence). CDR3 length: 12 amino acids. V shed 5 bases and J shed 0 bases, with 5 bases lying between them. DNA of the CDR3: TGTGCCAGCAGCCTCAGCTCCTACGAGCAGTACTTC. It yields the protein CASSLSSYEQYF.

The rearrangement joins TRBV9 to TRBJ1-1; a weak D match, TRBD1 (6 bases). V shed 1 base and J shed 2 bases, with 9 bases lying between them. The CDR3 has 14 amino acids. Looked up from germline, CDR1 is SGDLS and CDR2 is YYNGEE. CDR3 region: CASSVTGQNTEAFF. CDR3 nucleotides: TGTGCCAGCAGCGTAACGGGACAAAACACTGAAGCTTTCTTT.

This chain joins TRBV30 and TRBJ1-5; 9 nucleotides align to TRBD1. Germline lookup yields CDR1 GTSNPN and CDR2 SVGIG (reference sequence). The CDR3 sequence is 17 residues long. V lost 0 bases to trimming and J lost 0 bases; unmatched junction nucleotides: 6. The CDR3 nucleotides read TGTGCCTGGAGTGTGTTCGGGACAGGGTATAGCAATCAGCCCCAGCATTTT. It codes for CAWSVFGTGYSNQPQHF.

The J gene is TRBJ2-3, the V gene TRBV11-2, with 7 bases lining up with TRBD2. Trimming took 1 base from V and 3 from J; bases not matched to a gene: 7. This CDR3 has 16 amino acids. From germline, CDR1 is SGHAT and CDR2 FQNNGV. In DNA form, the CDR3 reads TGTGCCAGCAGCTTAGTGGGCGGGAGTGGGACAGATACGCAGTATTTT. Its protein product is CASSLVGGSGTDTQYF.

This clone was detected once. V usage is TRBV10-1 and J usage is TRBJ2-3; 10 bases align to TRBD2. CDR1 and CDR2 from the germline V gene are WNHNN and SYGVQD (reference sequence). This CDR3 is 20 amino acids long. Trimming at V came to 5 bases and at J to 0 bases, leaving 17 bases not matched to a gene. The CDR3 bases are TGCGCCAGCAGTAGCCTAGCGGGAGACACCAACGTGATTAGCACAGATACGCAGTATTTT. Translating gives CASSSLAGDTNVISTDTQYF.

V gene TRBV28 combines with J gene TRBJ2-5; 8 nucleotides agree with TRBD1. Per germline, CDR1 MDHEN and CDR2 SYDVKM. CDR3 size: 15 residues. Trimming removed 6 bases from V and 0 bases from J; junction bases left unmatched: 6. DNA for the CDR3: TGTGCCAGCAGGGAGGACAGGGCGTACCAAGAGACCCAGTACTTC. This encodes CASREDRAYQETQYF. The full variable domain, with the rest looked up from reference TRBV28 and TRBJ2-5, is DVKVTQSSRYLVKRTGEKVFLECVQDMDHENMFWYRQDPGLGLRLIYFSYDVKMKEKGDIPEGYSVSREKKERFSLILESASTNQTSMYLCASREDRAYQETQYFGPGTRLLVL.

The chain employs TRBV28 and TRBJ1-1; 10 positions match TRBD1. Trimming cost V 8 bases and J 1 base; bases outside gene matches: 7. Germline values: CDR1 MDHEN, CDR2 SYDVKM. The CDR3 runs 15 residues. CDR3 sequence: CASAGTGVGNTEAFF. The CDR3 region has the DNA TGTGCCAGCGCCGGGACAGGGGTGGGGAACACTGAAGCTTTCTTT.

CDR3 loop: CAIQASGRNEQFF. The CDR3 DNA reads as TGTGCCATCCAGGCTAGCGGGAGGAATGAGCAGTTCTTC. The chain recombines TRBV10-3 with TRBJ2-1, with 11 bases lining up with TRBD2. The length of the CDR3 is 13 residues. The V gene end was trimmed by 8 bases and the J gene end by 7 bases; junction bases not matched to a gene: 4. In germline, CDR1 is ENHRY, CDR2 SYGVKD.

The V and J genes are TRBV11-2 and TRBJ2-5, with 9 bases aligning to TRBD1. Germline V gene sequence: CDR1 SGHAT, CDR2 FQNNGV. The CDR3 totals 17 residues. Losses at the gene ends were 3 bases for V and 4 bases for J; bases not matched to a gene: 12. The CDR3 DNA follows: TGTGCCAGCAGCTTGGACCTACAGGGGGCGTCGGGAGAGACCCAGTACTTC. Protein: CASSLDLQGASGETQYF.

V gene TRBV5-1 combines with J gene TRBJ1-1; 8 bases agree with TRBD1. This CDR3 is 17 amino acids long. Germline assignment: CDR1 SGHRS and CDR2 YFSETQ. Trimming removed 4 bases from V and 0 bases from J; junction bases left unmatched: 11. This chain's CDR3 is CASSPPGRTGLNTEAFF. The CDR3 DNA sequence: TGCGCCAGCAGCCCGCCTGGAAGGACAGGGCTGAACACTGAAGCTTTCTTT.

The chain carries TRBV28 and TRBJ2-7; 11 nucleotides align to TRBD1. With 3 bases clipped from V and 0 bases from J, the junction kept 7 bases outside the gene matches. CDR3 length equals 17 residues. Germline V gene lookup returns CDR1 MDHEN and CDR2 SYDVKM. The chain's CDR3 is CASSLVMGQGDSYEQYF. CDR3 DNA: TGTGCCAGCAGTTTGGTCATGGGACAGGGGGACTCCTACGAGCAGTACTTC.